This TCR beta chain was captured in a study of shared clonotypes between healthy human individuals. Study context: Per donor, CD8 memory used one plate, CD8 naive used two, CD4 memory used three and CD4 naive used three. Notes on the study in general: Large sequencing depth failed to make sorted-subset sequencing complete, rarefaction showed. Having only a few donors restricted how much genetic and exposure-history diversity was captured.

In the case of this clone: Its antigen is not known.

J was trimmed by 10 bases and V by 5 bases; bases with no gene match: 2. The germline V gene has CDR1 DFQATT and CDR2 SNEGSKA (reference sequence). The CDR3 runs to 11 residues. The assay was run at deep level. Sequencing was performed with immunoSEQ multiplex PCR; in TCRdb, only in-frame clones are kept and a portion is missing. This sample carries about 2.2 million clones, over 85% of them seen once, and the ten largest clones take about 1.7%. CD8 cells regarded as naive lacked CD45RO, were positively chosen for CCR7, and omitted terminally differentiated effector memory CD45RA+ cells. This receptor was obtained from a man aged 18 to 29 in good health. Some clones in this sample may be carry-over from other donors' samples. Sequenced material: naive CD8+ T cells from PBMCs. The chain recombines TRBV20-1 with TRBJ2-1, with TRBD2 identical over 10 bases. The CDR3 is CSARLAGEQFF. CDR3 in DNA: TGCAGTGCTCGACTAGCGGGCGAGCAGTTCTTC.